This T cell receptor beta chain was sequenced for a study of T cells in Graves' hyperthyroidism and ophthalmopathy. Study outcomes and limitations: Before onset, by a median of approximately 6.8 months, the model predicted ophthalmopathy.

Patients with uncontrolled infections, other autoimmune diseases, pregnancy or lactation were excluded. Diagnoses were established using clinical symptoms, serum thyroxine and TRAb, thyroid ultrasound and orbital computed tomography. Amplification of TCR beta CDR3 regions used RNA as the template. The primer set for the first-round RT-PCR of the TCR CDR3 was HTBI. Using its own MiXCR run on the multiplex PCR reads, TCRdb lists one record per CDR3 protein. The table has about 760,000 distinct CDR3 sequences, around 40% seen once. The V and J ends lost 3 bases and 7 bases, in that order; junction bases with no gene match: 12. The CDR3 is 15 residues long. Germline V lookup: CDR1 DFQATT, CDR2 SNEGSKA (reference sequence). Concerning this clonotype: What it binds is unknown.

The clonotype was recovered from a woman aged 40 to 50 with Graves' hyperthyroidism. The chain has TRBV20-1 and TRBJ2-7; 10 positions agree with TRBD1. Sequenced sample: blood. CDR3 nucleotide sequence: TGCAGTGCTAGTTCGGGGACAGGGGTCCCCCGGGAGCAGTACTTC. It is translated as CSASSGTGVPREQYF.